Listed here are 32 T cell receptor beta chains from one sample, sequenced in a study of early T cells in non-severe SARS-CoV-2 infection (dated by TCRdb to about 2021). Preparation of the library involved 5' RACE. Sequenced using a NextSeq 500. The public reads were run again by TCRdb, first through fastp at Q25 and then through MiXCR, and only productive beta chains were kept. Rows are combined by CDR3 protein, so each entry shows the most common genes and DNA. This sample lists about 64,000 distinct CDR3 sequences; 20% were detected once. The top ten hold approximately 15% of the sample. The sample in question was whole blood, obtained at baseline. Source of these receptors: an adult who was a healthcare worker with PCR-confirmed SARS-CoV-2 infection or an uninfected control (not recorded which).

Only a few counts were recorded for this clonotype. The V and J genes are TRBV29-1 and TRBJ1-2; D is uncertain. Trimming took off 3 bases at V and 2 bases at J, with 7 bases between the two ends. Germline assignment: CDR1 SQVTM and CDR2 ANQGSEA. This CDR3 region has 12 residues. CDR3 region: CSVDGGNYGYTF. In DNA, the CDR3 is TGCAGCGTTGACGGCGGGAACTATGGCTACACCTTC.

The V gene is TRBV5-5, the J gene TRBJ2-1, with 13 positions matching TRBD2. Per the germline V gene, CDR1 is SGHKS and CDR2 is YYEKEE (reference sequence). The CDR3 sequence is 15 residues long. V trimming: 5 bases; J trimming: 7 bases; junction bases outside the gene matches: 6. In nucleotides, the CDR3 is TGTGCCAGCAGGCGGGGACTAGCGGGATGGAATGAGCAGTTCTTC. It codes for CASRRGLAGWNEQFF.

This clonotype has only a few counts. This rearrangement joins TRBV29-1 to TRBJ1-2, with 8 bases identical to TRBD1. Germline CDR1 and CDR2: SQVTM and ANQGSEA. The CDR3 loop spans 13 amino acids. V lost 3 bases, J lost 5 bases, and 5 bases stayed unmatched. CDR3 DNA sequence: TGCAGCGTTGAGGCAGGGGGCGCATATGGCTACACCTTC. Encoded protein: CSVEAGGAYGYTF.

CDR3 in DNA: TGTGCCAGCAGCTTTGGTGAGAGCTACGAGCAGTACTTC. As protein: CASSFGESYEQYF. The J gene is TRBJ2-7, the V gene TRBV11-1; D is ambiguous. Germline lookup yields CDR1 SGHAT and CDR2 FQDESV (reference sequence). Trimming shortened V by 3 bases and J by 3 bases, and 9 bases separated the two germline ends. The CDR3 loop spans 13 amino acids.

The chain uses TRBV13 and TRBJ2-3; possibly TRBD2 for D (6 bases). The CDR3 consists of 15 residues. CDR1 PRHDT and CDR2 FYEKMQ come from the germline V gene (reference sequence). Trimming removed 1 base at V and 6 bases at J, with 14 bases between. In DNA, the CDR3 is TGTGCCAGCAGCTTAGTGCCCGGGGGAGGTGATACGCAGTATTTT. Amino acids: CASSLVPGGGDTQYF.

The genes are TRBV5-1 and TRBJ1-1, with a possible D match to TRBD1 (5 bases). The CDR3 is made up of 14 amino acids. V lost 0 bases and J lost 5, with 11 bases in between. Germline-derived CDR1 and CDR2 are SGHRS and YFSETQ. CDR3 sequence: CASSLEVGRTEAFF. In DNA, the CDR3 is TGCGCCAGCAGCTTGGAGGTGGGACGAACTGAAGCTTTCTTT.

This clonotype was found a few times. V is TRBV18 and J is TRBJ1-2; TRBD1 might be the D (5 bases). The CDR3 totals 15 residues. The germline V and J ends were trimmed by 4 bases and 0 bases, with 12 bases remaining between them. Germline CDR1 reads KGHSH; CDR2 reads LQKENI. CDR3 sequence (DNA): TGTGCCAGCTCACGAATCAGGGATCCTAACTATGGCTACACCTTC. As protein: CASSRIRDPNYGYTF.

V is TRBV12-3 or TRBV12-4 and J is TRBJ2-5, with TRBD2 identical over 9 bases. CDR3 length equals 14 residues. J gave up 1 base and V 6 bases, and 3 bases lay outside the gene matches. DNA of the CDR3: TGTGCCAGCAGACGGGGACTAGCCCAAGAGACCCAGTACTTC. This codes for CASRRGLAQETQYF.

This clonotype was detected many times. The chain links TRBV20-1 to TRBJ1-1; the D gene is possibly TRBD1 (5 bases). Trimming removed 5 bases from V and 6 bases from J, with 25 bases in between. CDR1 DFQATT and CDR2 SNEGSKA come from the germline V gene (reference sequence). The CDR3 has 16 residues. The CDR3 is CSAPPSSHRRGPEAFF. DNA of the CDR3: TGCAGTGCTCCTCCCTCGAGTCACCGAAGGGGACCTGAAGCTTTCTTT.

V and J are TRBV5-1 and TRBJ2-7; no firm D call. V gave up 0 bases and J gave up 0 bases, with 7 bases separating them. This CDR3 is 14 amino acids long. Germline CDR1 reads SGHRS; CDR2 reads YFSETQ. CDR3 region: CASSLGKSSYEQYF. In DNA, the CDR3 is TGCGCCAGCAGCTTGGGAAAATCCTCCTACGAGCAGTACTTC.

V gene TRBV11-2 combines with J gene TRBJ2-1; TRBD2 aligns across 8 bases. Trimming at V came to 3 bases and at J to 7 bases, leaving 5 bases not matched to a gene. This CDR3 has 14 residues. Germline V gives CDR1 SGHAT, CDR2 FQNNGV. The CDR3: CASSFRAGGNEQFF. The CDR3 nucleotides are TGTGCCAGCAGCTTTAGGGCGGGGGGAAATGAGCAGTTCTTC.

The V and J genes are TRBV7-6 and TRBJ2-4; no clear D. Trimming cost V 5 bases and J 5 bases, with 10 bases left between them. This CDR3 is built from 13 residues. CDR1 and CDR2 (germline): SGHVS, FNYEAQ. The CDR3 bases are TGTGCCAGCAGCCTAGACACTGAAAACATTCAGTACTTC. Amino acids: CASSLDTENIQYF.

There are a few counts of this clonotype. The V gene is TRBV12-3 or TRBV12-4, the J gene TRBJ1-2, with unresolved D. This CDR3 region has 12 residues. V was trimmed by 7 bases and J by 0 bases, leaving 6 bases between them. DNA for the CDR3: TGTGCCAGCACCCGAGCTAACTATGGCTACACCTTC. This gives the protein CASTRANYGYTF.

This clonotype was counted only a few times. The chain uses TRBV2 and TRBJ2-4; weak D call: TRBD1 (6 bases). CDR1 is SNHLY, CDR2 FYNNEI, per germline. V was clipped by 8 bases and J by 0 bases, with 14 bases between them. CDR3 size: 15 residues. CDR3 coding DNA: TGTGCCAGCGGATCACAGGGATTAGCCAAAAACATTCAGTACTTC. Protein: CASGSQGLAKNIQYF.

This clonotype has just a few counts. This sequence joins TRBV7-8 and TRBJ1-2; 7 positions match TRBD1. V shed 2 bases, J shed 4 bases, and the junction held 1 base outside the gene matches. The CDR3 has 13 residues. The germline CDR1 and CDR2 sequences are SGHVS and FQNEAQ. CDR3 DNA sequence: TGTGCCAGCAGCTTACGACAGGGCTATGGCTACACCTTC. It yields the protein CASSLRQGYGYTF.

This clonotype was counted a few times. The V gene is TRBV7-9, the J gene TRBJ2-1, with 11 bases fitting TRBD2. Germline V gene sequence: CDR1 SEHNR, CDR2 FQNEAQ (reference sequence). The CDR3 loop spans 16 amino acids. V was pared by 3 bases and J by 5 bases, with 6 bases of the junction left unmatched. The CDR3, as DNA: TGTGCCAGCAGCTTTGGTAGACTAGCGGGAAACAATGAGCAGTTCTTC. Amino acids: CASSFGRLAGNNEQFF.

J is TRBJ1-5 and V is TRBV2, with D unresolved. Trimming shortened V by 1 base and J by 5 bases, and 6 bases separated the two germline ends. The CDR3 sequence is 13 residues long. Germline V gene sequence: CDR1 SNHLY, CDR2 FYNNEI. The CDR3 nucleotides are TGTGCCAGCAGTGAAGAGGCTCATCAGCCCCAGCATTTT. It is translated as CASSEEAHQPQHF.

V gene TRBV20-1 combines with J gene TRBJ1-5, with D possibly TRBD1 on 6 matching bases. Germline loops: CDR1 DFQATT, CDR2 SNEGSKA (reference sequence). V lost 0 bases and J 4 bases, leaving 10 bases between the germline ends. The CDR3 covers 14 residues. The DNA of the CDR3 is TGCAGTGCTAGAGATGGGGGGCAGAATCAGCCCCAGCATTTT. Encoded protein: CSARDGGQNQPQHF.

This clonotype was recorded a few times. The chain uses TRBV3-1 and TRBJ2-2; D is undetermined. Germline assignment: CDR1 LGHDT and CDR2 YNNKEL (reference sequence). Trimming shortened V by 3 bases and J by 6 bases, and 23 bases separated the two germline ends. This CDR3 spans 18 amino acids. The CDR3 sequence: CASSQKEPTALSSGELFF. The CDR3 coding sequence is TGTGCCAGCAGCCAGAAAGAGCCCACAGCCTTATCTTCCGGGGAGCTGTTTTTT.

The chain uses TRBV20-1 and TRBJ1-2, with a possible D match to TRBD1 (6 bases). CDR1 DFQATT and CDR2 SNEGSKA come from the germline V gene (reference sequence). The CDR3 has 14 amino acids. With 0 bases removed from V and 4 bases from J, the gap between germline ends came to 12 bases. The CDR3 sequence is CSARDVRGSYGYTF. CDR3 in DNA: TGCAGTGCTAGAGACGTCAGGGGATCCTATGGCTACACCTTC.

The chain links TRBV3-1 to TRBJ2-7; 7 bases match TRBD1. The trim removed 4 bases at V and 5 bases at J, leaving 8 bases unmatched. Germline CDR1 reads LGHDT; CDR2 reads YNNKEL (reference sequence). The CDR3 length is 14 residues. Here the CDR3 reads CASSLRQGRHEQYF. The CDR3 DNA reads as TGTGCCAGCAGCCTTCGACAGGGTCGGCACGAGCAGTACTTC.

This clonotype has a handful of counts. The rearrangement links TRBV5-6 to TRBJ2-3; D might be TRBD2 (6 bases). This CDR3 comprises 17 residues. V was pared by 2 bases and J by 1 base, with 17 bases between. The germline CDR1 and CDR2 sequences are SGHDT and YYEEEE. CDR3 sequence (DNA): TGTGCCAGCAGCTTCACGCCCGGGGGAGTAGGCACAGATACGCAGTATTTT. Its protein product is CASSFTPGGVGTDTQYF.

V gene TRBV29-1 combines with J gene TRBJ1-4; 10 bases agree with TRBD1. Germline V gene sequence: CDR1 SQVTM, CDR2 ANQGSEA. CDR3 length: 15 residues. Trimming at V came to 4 bases and at J to 7 bases, leaving 9 bases not matched to a gene. CDR3 sequence: CSVAMGTGAGEKLFF. CDR3 bases: TGCAGCGTTGCTATGGGGACAGGGGCAGGTGAAAAACTGTTTTTT. The full variable domain, its missing parts supplied by reference TRBV29-1 and TRBJ1-4, is SAVISQKPSRDICQRGTSLTIQCQVDSQVTMMFWYRQQPGQSLTLIATANQGSEATYESGFVIDKFPISRPNLTFSTLTVSNMSPEDSSIYLCSVAMGTGAGEKLFFGSGTQLSVL.

This clonotype came up many times. The V and J genes are TRBV12-3 or TRBV12-4 and TRBJ2-7; no firm D call. The CDR3 extends over 12 amino acids. Trimming stripped 3 bases from V and 4 bases from J, with 7 bases between. Here the CDR3 reads CASSFGRYEQYF. The CDR3 DNA reads TGTGCCAGCAGTTTCGGTAGATACGAGCAGTACTTC.

The chain recombines TRBV5-4 with TRBJ2-1; 14 bases line up with TRBD2. This CDR3 contains 15 residues. Losses at the gene ends were 3 bases for V and 6 bases for J; bases not matched to a gene: 2. Germline V gene sequence: CDR1 SGHNT, CDR2 YYREEE (reference sequence). The CDR3 loop is CASSWGTSGGNEQFF. The CDR3 DNA sequence: TGTGCCAGCAGCTGGGGGACTAGCGGGGGCAATGAGCAGTTCTTC.

This chain joins TRBV20-1 and TRBJ1-1, with D tentatively TRBD1 (5 bases). V lost 3 bases and J 0 bases, leaving 14 bases between the germline ends. The germline CDR1 and CDR2 sequences are DFQATT and SNEGSKA (reference sequence). CDR3 size: 15 residues. This CDR3 is CSASLKGRLNTEAFF. CDR3 sequence (DNA): TGCAGTGCTAGTTTAAAGGGGCGGTTGAACACTGAAGCTTTCTTT.

The chain uses TRBV10-3 and TRBJ1-6; no clear D gene. CDR1 is ENHRY, CDR2 SYGVKD, per germline. The V end lost 2 bases, the J end lost 11 bases, and 16 bases lay between the germline ends. This CDR3 is 15 amino acids long. The CDR3 nucleotides are TGTGCCATCAGTGAGCGGGAATCCTCGATGACACCCCTCCACTTT. It yields the protein CAISERESSMTPLHF.

The chain combines TRBV10-3 with TRBJ2-7; unclear D gene. Germline CDR1 ENHRY, CDR2 SYGVKD. CDR3 length: 12 residues. Between the trimmed V and J ends, which lost 6 bases and 1 base, there was a span of 7 bases. The CDR3 DNA is TGTGCCATCAGGACGGGTTCCTACGAGCAGTACTTC. It translates to CAIRTGSYEQYF.

This clonotype was counted between two and nine times. The CDR3 nucleotides are TGTGCCAGCAGCTTGGACGGGGCCCGCTATGGCTACACCTTC. Its protein is CASSLDGARYGYTF. The chain links TRBV5-4 to TRBJ1-2; TRBD1 is a possible D gene (5 bases). V was trimmed by 0 bases and J by 4 bases, leaving 10 bases between them. CDR3 size: 14 residues. CDR1 SGHNT and CDR2 YYREEE come from the germline V gene (reference sequence).

The chain has TRBV5-1 and TRBJ1-2; 9 bases fit TRBD1. The CDR3 contains 16 residues. J gave up 4 bases and V 3 bases, and 10 bases lay outside the gene matches. Germline V gives CDR1 SGHRS, CDR2 YFSETQ. CDR3 DNA: TGCGCCAGCAGCTCAGCTTCCGGGACAGGGACCTATGGCTACACCTTC. As protein: CASSSASGTGTYGYTF.

The chain has TRBV7-6 and TRBJ2-3; D is unresolved. The germline V gene has CDR1 SGHVS and CDR2 FNYEAQ. This CDR3 has 12 amino acids. Trimming cost V 2 bases and J 6 bases, with 6 bases left between them. CDR3 in amino acids: CASSLNADTQYF. CDR3 bases: TGTGCCAGCAGCTTAAATGCGGATACGCAGTATTTT.

The chain has TRBV9 and TRBJ1-2; tentative D call: TRBD1 (6 bases). This CDR3 is 14 amino acids long. Between the trimmed V and J ends, which lost 0 bases and 4 bases, there was a span of 10 bases. Per germline, CDR1 SGDLS and CDR2 YYNGEE. CDR3 DNA sequence: TGTGCCAGCAGCGTAGGGTGGGGGCCCTATGGCTACACCTTC. Translation: CASSVGWGPYGYTF.